The present TCR beta chain was sequenced within a study of blood T cell repertoires in COVID-19. Study at large: COVID-19 samples collected from the United States, Italy and Spain covered acute and convalescent phases. The analysed material was cDNA or gDNA that came from T cells, B-cell-depleted T cells, or PBMCs.

V was trimmed by 0 bases and J by 8 bases, leaving 10 bases between them. The CDR3 sequence is 13 residues long. The germline gives CDR1 MNHEY, CDR2 SMNVEV (reference sequence). This clone was recorded once. Study processing details: Nucleated cell number was recorded as an estimate derived from reference gene primer amplification. Only in-frame clones appear in the TCRdb table, and some are missing; sequencing was by immunoSEQ multiplex PCR. That table furnishes V, J and clone size, whereas the DNA furnished D and trimming. The sample lists around 130,000 clones, about four fifths occurring once. Specimen: peripheral blood. The V and J genes are TRBV27 and TRBJ1-2, with D perhaps matching TRBD1 (5 bases). The clonotype was recovered from a woman in her sixties or seventies with acute or convalescent COVID-19. The CDR3 here is CASSLSQGWGYTF. In nucleotides, the CDR3 is TGTGCCAGCAGTTTATCTCAGGGCTGGGGCTACACCTTC.